These T cell receptor beta chains were read from a single sample in a study of blood T cell repertoires in COVID-19. The repertoire was sequenced with immunoSEQ multiplex PCR; TCRdb's copy has only in-frame clones and lacks some. The sample has 90,000 to 100,000 clones, about nine tenths seen once. The sample taken for sequencing was peripheral blood. Source of these receptors: a man in his fifties or sixties with acute or convalescent COVID-19. Each CDR3 is given with its conserved first and last residue. The D gene is left open where the match is weak. Only part of the rows carry a size: once, few, many, or a class if the clone is expanded.

V: TRBV5-1; D: .; size: .; J: TRBJ2-7; DNA: TGCGCCAGCAGTCGTGGGGGCTCAAGCTCCTACGAGCAGTACTTC; CDR3: CASSRGGSSSYEQYF
V: TRBV2; D: .; size: .; J: TRBJ1-5; DNA: TGTGCCAGCAGTGAAGCTGGGCAGGGGAGCAATCAGCCCCAGCATTTT; CDR3: CASSEAGQGSNQPQHF
V: TRBV30; D: TRBD2; size: once; J: TRBJ2-1; DNA: TGTGCCGGAGGGGGACTAGCGGGAGAGTATAGGGTTGAGTTCTTC; CDR3: CAGGGLAGEYRVEFF
V: TRBV7-9; D: .; size: .; J: TRBJ1-2; DNA: TGTGCCAGCAGCCCGACACAGGTCTTCGGCTACACCTTC; CDR3: CASSPTQVFGYTF
V: TRBV10-2; D: .; size: .; J: TRBJ2-3; DNA: TGCGCCAGCAGTGAGTCGATGGGGACATGGCCCGGCACAGATACGCAGTATTTT; CDR3: CASSESMGTWPGTDTQYF
V: TRBV9; D: TRBD2; size: .; J: TRBJ2-3; DNA: TGTGCCAGCAGCGTAGGGGGTAGCGGGAGGGCCCGGGCAGATACGCAGTATTTT; CDR3: CASSVGGSGRARADTQYF
V: TRBV9; D: TRBD1; size: .; J: TRBJ1-2; DNA: TGTGCCAGCAGCTCTCGAGGGACAGAGAACCTGTATGGCTACACCTTC; CDR3: CASSSRGTENLYGYTF
V: TRBV27; D: TRBD2; size: .; J: TRBJ2-7; DNA: TGTGCCAGCAGGGGCACCGGGACTAGTTTACAGGGCTACGAGCAGTACTTC; CDR3: CASRGTGTSLQGYEQYF
V: TRBV4-3; D: TRBD2; size: once; J: TRBJ2-3; DNA: TGCGCCAGCAGCCAAGATAGTGGGGCTAGCGGGCGCACAGATACGCAGTATTTT; CDR3: CASSQDSGASGRTDTQYF
V: TRBV6-5; D: .; size: .; J: TRBJ2-5; DNA: TGTGCCTACAGCGGGGCAGGGGGCCCCGGCGGGCCCCAGTACTTC; CDR3: CAYSGAGGPGGPQYF
V: TRBV7-2; D: TRBD2; size: .; J: TRBJ2-1; DNA: TGTGCCAGCAGCTTAGATCTCCTGGGGACTAGCGTATCCAATGAGCAGTTCTTC; CDR3: CASSLDLLGTSVSNEQFF
V: TRBV30; D: TRBD1; size: .; J: TRBJ1-2; DNA: TGTGCCTGGAGTGTACCGGAGACAGGGCCAGCTAACTATGGCTACACCTTC; CDR3: CAWSVPETGPANYGYTF
V: TRBV4-2; D: TRBD2; size: .; J: TRBJ2-7; DNA: TGTGCCAGCAGCCAAGTAGAGCGGGATGGCTACGAGCAGTACTTC; CDR3: CASSQVERDGYEQYF
V: TRBV3-1/TRBV3-2; D: TRBD2; size: .; J: TRBJ2-1; DNA: TGTGCCAGCAGCCAAGTCGGCGGGAGGGCCGGTTATGAGCAGTTCTTC; CDR3: CASSQVGGRAGYEQFF
V: TRBV5-1; D: TRBD2; size: .; J: TRBJ2-1; DNA: TGCGCCAGCAGCGCGAGAGCGGGGACTTTCAATGAGCAGTTCTTC; CDR3: CASSARAGTFNEQFF
V: TRBV18; D: TRBD1; size: .; J: TRBJ2-1; DNA: TGTGCCAGCTCTCGGGACAGGGGCTCCTACAATGAGCAGTTCTTC; CDR3: CASSRDRGSYNEQFF
V: TRBV18; D: TRBD1; size: .; J: TRBJ2-1; DNA: TGTGCCAGCTCACCACTACAGGGGAGTCAGGATGAGCAGTTCTTC; CDR3: CASSPLQGSQDEQFF
V: TRBV5-4; D: TRBD1; size: few; J: TRBJ2-5; DNA: TGTGCCAGCCGCTTGGGACAGCAAGAGACCCAGTACTTC; CDR3: CASRLGQQETQYF
V: TRBV30; D: TRBD2; size: .; J: TRBJ2-7; DNA: TGTGCCTGGGGGATAGCGGGGGAGCAGTACTTC; CDR3: CAWGIAGEQYF
V: TRBV11-1; D: .; size: .; J: TRBJ2-5; DNA: TGTGCCAGCAGTTTCGCGGGAAATCAAGAGACCCAGTACTTC; CDR3: CASSFAGNQETQYF
V: TRBV19; D: TRBD2; size: .; J: TRBJ2-2; DNA: TGTGCCAGTAGTATGATTAGCGGGAGCCCCGGGGAGCTGTTTTTT; CDR3: CASSMISGSPGELFF
V: TRBV4-1; D: .; size: .; J: TRBJ2-1; DNA: TGCGCCAGCAGCCTACAACTAGCAGGGACCTACAATGAGCAGTTCTTC; CDR3: CASSLQLAGTYNEQFF
V: TRBV6-6; D: TRBD1; size: .; J: TRBJ1-4; DNA: TGTGCCAGCGGGACAGCAACTAATGAAAAACTGTTTTTT; CDR3: CASGTATNEKLFF
V: TRBV19; D: TRBD2; size: .; J: TRBJ2-1; DNA: TGTGCCAGTAGTTCCAGAGGACTAGCGGGAGCCAATGAGCAGTTCTTC; CDR3: CASSSRGLAGANEQFF
V: TRBV19; D: .; size: few; J: TRBJ1-5; DNA: TGTGCCAGTCAAAGGGGGTCTGGTCAGCCCCAGCATTTT; CDR3: CASQRGSGQPQHF
V: TRBV18; D: .; size: .; J: TRBJ2-4; DNA: TGTGCCAGCTCACCCGACAGCATAGCCAAAAACATTCAGTACTTC; CDR3: CASSPDSIAKNIQYF
V: TRBV2; D: TRBD1; size: .; J: TRBJ1-2; DNA: TGTGCCAGCAGTGAACGAGACAGGGGTCGTGGCTACACCTTC; CDR3: CASSERDRGRGYTF
V: TRBV6-2/TRBV6-3; D: .; size: .; J: TRBJ1-4; DNA: TGTGCCAGCAGTTACTCCGGGACAATTGCAACTAATGAAAAACTGTTTTTT; CDR3: CASSYSGTIATNEKLFF
V: TRBV6-5; D: .; size: .; J: TRBJ2-7; DNA: TGTGCCAGCAGTTGGGGACTCTACTACGAGCAGTACTTC; CDR3: CASSWGLYYEQYF
V: TRBV24-1; D: TRBD1; size: .; J: TRBJ1-4; DNA: TGTGCCACCAGTCCGGGACAGAATAATGAAAAACTGTTTTTT; CDR3: CATSPGQNNEKLFF
V: TRBV27; D: .; size: .; J: TRBJ2-7; DNA: TGTGCCAGCAGTTGGTCTAGGGAGCGCGAGCAGTACTTC; CDR3: CASSWSREREQYF
V: TRBV12-5; D: TRBD1; size: once; J: TRBJ1-5; DNA: TGTGCTAGTGGTTTGGTACTGGGACAGGGGAGGGGTCAGCCCCAGCATTTT; CDR3: CASGLVLGQGRGQPQHF
V: TRBV11-3; D: .; size: .; J: TRBJ1-1; DNA: TGTGCCAGCAGCTCCTTAACAGGTTTGAACACTGAAGCTTTCTTT; CDR3: CASSSLTGLNTEAFF
V: TRBV6-1; D: .; size: .; J: TRBJ2-7; DNA: TGTGCCAGCAGTGAATTTGGCGGGACCTACGAGCAGTACTTC; CDR3: CASSEFGGTYEQYF
V: TRBV7-8; D: .; size: .; J: TRBJ1-2; DNA: TGTGCCAGCAGCTCCGCGGGGGACTATGGCTACACCTTC; CDR3: CASSSAGDYGYTF
V: TRBV19; D: TRBD1; size: .; J: TRBJ1-3; DNA: TGTGCCAGTAACAGGGGACAGCCTTCTGGAAACACCATATATTTT; CDR3: CASNRGQPSGNTIYF
V: TRBV6-5; D: TRBD1; size: once; J: TRBJ1-1; DNA: TGTGCCAGCAGTTCTCGGGACAGGGCAAGGGGGACTGAAGCTTTCTTT; CDR3: CASSSRDRARGTEAFF
V: TRBV7-9; D: TRBD2; size: once; J: TRBJ2-1; DNA: TGTGCCAGCAGAGGCGGGGGAAACAATGAGCAGTTCTTC; CDR3: CASRGGGNNEQFF
V: TRBV2; D: TRBD2; size: .; J: TRBJ2-1; DNA: TGTGCCACCCGAGGTACCGGGACTAGTAAAAATGAGCAGTTCTTC; CDR3: CATRGTGTSKNEQFF
V: TRBV19; D: TRBD1; size: .; J: TRBJ1-2; DNA: TGTGCCAGTACTCCATCCTGGACAGGGGCGAGTTCCGTCGGTGGCTACACCTTC; CDR3: CASTPSWTGASSVGGYTF
V: TRBV7-6; D: .; size: few; J: TRBJ1-2; DNA: TGTGCCAGCAGCCCCCGAGGGGAGGTTGGCTATGGCTACACCTTC; CDR3: CASSPRGEVGYGYTF
V: TRBV30; D: TRBD1; size: .; J: TRBJ1-1; DNA: TGTGCCTGGAGTTCAGGGGGTTGGACTGAAGCTTTCTTT; CDR3: CAWSSGGWTEAFF
V: TRBV18; D: .; size: .; J: TRBJ2-1; DNA: TGTGCCAGCTCACCTCTGTCAGGCTCCTACAATGAGCAGTTCTTC; CDR3: CASSPLSGSYNEQFF
V: TRBV5-1; D: TRBD2; size: .; J: TRBJ2-5; DNA: TGCGCCAGCCGATCAGACGGGACTAGCGGGAGGGAGACCCAGTACTTC; CDR3: CASRSDGTSGRETQYF
V: TRBV29-1; D: TRBD1; size: .; J: TRBJ1-2; DNA: TGCAGCGCTACCATAGGACAGGGCCGTGGCTACACCTTC; CDR3: CSATIGQGRGYTF
V: TRBV11-2; D: .; size: .; J: TRBJ1-5; DNA: TGTGCCAGCAGCTTAGGAAGGACGGGGTATAGCAATCAGCCCCAGCATTTT; CDR3: CASSLGRTGYSNQPQHF
V: TRBV19; D: TRBD2; size: .; J: TRBJ2-1; DNA: TGTGCCAGTAGTCCTAGCGGGCTTAGCTCCTACAATGAGCAGTTCTTC; CDR3: CASSPSGLSSYNEQFF
V: TRBV3-1/TRBV3-2; D: TRBD1; size: .; J: TRBJ2-1; DNA: TGTGCCAGCAGCCCAGGGGGCAGTTACAATGAGCAGTTCTTC; CDR3: CASSPGGSYNEQFF
V: TRBV6-1; D: .; size: .; J: TRBJ2-5; DNA: TGTGCCAGCAGTGAAGAGGGGGTAAGATACGAGACCCAGTACTTC; CDR3: CASSEEGVRYETQYF
V: TRBV5-4; D: TRBD2; size: .; J: TRBJ2-2; DNA: TGTGCCAGCACCCGGGGGGGACTAGCGGGAGGTACGAACACCGGGGAGCTGTTTTTT; CDR3: CASTRGGLAGGTNTGELFF
V: TRBV12-3/TRBV12-4; D: .; size: .; J: TRBJ2-5; DNA: TGTGCCAGCAGTTTAGAGAGGCAAGAGACCCAGTACTTC; CDR3: CASSLERQETQYF
V: TRBV27; D: .; size: .; J: TRBJ2-4; DNA: TGTGCCAGCAGGGGCTTGGGTCCTTTAGCCAAAAACATTCAGTACTTC; CDR3: CASRGLGPLAKNIQYF
V: TRBV27; D: .; size: .; J: TRBJ2-7; DNA: TGTGCCAGCAGTTTAAGGACAGAGCACGAGCAGTACTTC; CDR3: CASSLRTEHEQYF
V: TRBV6-5; D: .; size: .; J: TRBJ2-5; DNA: TGTGCCAGCAGTAGGACTGGTGAGACCCAGTACTTC; CDR3: CASSRTGETQYF
V: TRBV24-1; D: TRBD1; size: .; J: TRBJ2-7; DNA: TGTGCCACCAGTGATTCCGGGACAGGGGGCCACGAGCAGTACTTC; CDR3: CATSDSGTGGHEQYF
V: TRBV6-2/TRBV6-3; D: TRBD1; size: .; J: TRBJ1-2; DNA: TGTGCCAGCAGTTACGACAGGGGTGTCTATGGCTACACCTTC; CDR3: CASSYDRGVYGYTF
V: TRBV7-9; D: TRBD1; size: .; J: TRBJ1-1; DNA: TGTGCCAGCAGCTTGGGTGGGACAGGGATAACTGAAGCTTTCTTT; CDR3: CASSLGGTGITEAFF
V: TRBV12-5; D: TRBD1; size: .; J: TRBJ2-7; DNA: TGTGCTAGTGGTTTGGCAGGGACAGGGGGGTACTCCTACGAGCAGTACTTC; CDR3: CASGLAGTGGYSYEQYF
V: TRBV27; D: TRBD2; size: few; J: TRBJ2-7; DNA: TGTGCCAGCAGTACTCAGCGGGAGGGCATTCGGGAGCAGTACTTC; CDR3: CASSTQREGIREQYF